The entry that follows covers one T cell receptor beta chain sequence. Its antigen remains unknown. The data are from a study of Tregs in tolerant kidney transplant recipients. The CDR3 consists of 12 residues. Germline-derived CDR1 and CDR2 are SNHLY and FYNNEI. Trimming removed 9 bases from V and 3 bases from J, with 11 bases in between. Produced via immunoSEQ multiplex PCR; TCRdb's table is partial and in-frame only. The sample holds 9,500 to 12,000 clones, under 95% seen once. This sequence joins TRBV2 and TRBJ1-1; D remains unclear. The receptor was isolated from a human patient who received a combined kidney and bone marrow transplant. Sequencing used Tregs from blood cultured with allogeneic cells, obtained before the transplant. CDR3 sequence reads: CASHQADTEAFF. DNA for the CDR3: TGTGCCAGTCATCAGGCTGACACTGAAGCTTTCTTT.